The T cell receptor (beta chain) under discussion was sequenced for a study of T-cell memory formation after mild COVID-19. Via MiXCR, TCRdb re-called the 5' RACE reads, giving one row per CDR3 protein. The table has about 190,000 distinct CDR3 sequences, about 18% seen once. This clonotype was detected only a few times. Germline V gene data show CDR1 as MNHEY and CDR2 as SVGAGI. Trimming removed 6 bases at V and 5 bases at J, with 13 bases between. The CDR3 is 13 residues long. Sequencing used PBMCs or a T cell subset sorted from them (not recorded which). The gene calls are TRBV6-5 and TRBJ1-1; possible D gene TRBD1, 6 bases. The source of this sequence is an adult woman who had mild COVID-19 (a few samples of this study predate the infection). Cell type and time point are not known. The CDR3 nucleotides read TGTGCCAGCAGCTCCAGGGGTTTTACTGAAGCTTTCTTT. As protein: CASSSRGFTEAFF.